Shown below are 5 T cell receptor beta chains from a single sample sequenced in a study of CXCR3-negative and CXCR3-positive naive CD8 T cells. Each TRB cDNA library was prepared by 5' RACE (with UMI labels). TCRdb reprocessed the 5' RACE reads; each CDR3 protein has one entry and no DNA is given. The sample table sets out 40,000 to 55,000 distinct CDR3 sequences. The sequenced sample consisted of naive CXCR3- CD8+ T cells from blood. Subset of the sample: CD45RO-CCR7+CD27+CD95- naive CD8+ T cells lacking CXCR3 (TNR3-). The receptors shown here come from a human donor in good health. Some clones in this sample may be carry-over from other donors' samples.

The V call is TRBV7-9, the J call TRBJ2-4. This CDR3 is built from 16 residues. The germline V gene has CDR1 SEHNR and CDR2 FQNEAQ (reference sequence). CDR3 amino acids: CASSLANKLAKNIQYF.

The chain is built from TRBV6-2 or TRBV6-3 and TRBJ2-3; TCRdb designates TRBD2, a call that cannot be tested without DNA. This CDR3 comprises 15 residues. Germline V gene sequence: CDR1 MNHEY, CDR2 SVGEGT. CDR3 amino acids: CASRPLAGGRDTQYF.

The rearrangement joins TRBV7-9 to TRBJ2-3; with no DNA, the TCRdb D assignment of TRBD1 cannot be verified. CDR3 length: 12 amino acids. Per the germline V gene, CDR1 is SEHNR and CDR2 is FQNEAQ (reference sequence). The chain's CDR3 is CASSMGANTQYF.

The chain has TRBV4-3 and TRBJ2-7; TCRdb proposes TRBD2, but this gene call is untestable without DNA. CDR1 LGHNA and CDR2 YSLEER come from the germline V gene. The CDR3 runs to 17 residues. CDR3 protein: CASSLGVGPSSSYEQYF.

The chain employs TRBV28 and TRBJ2-7; absent DNA, TCRdb's TRBD1 call cannot be checked. The CDR3 spans 16 residues. Germline V gene lookup returns CDR1 MDHEN and CDR2 SYDVKM. The CDR3 protein is CASSLLGLDRAYEQYF.